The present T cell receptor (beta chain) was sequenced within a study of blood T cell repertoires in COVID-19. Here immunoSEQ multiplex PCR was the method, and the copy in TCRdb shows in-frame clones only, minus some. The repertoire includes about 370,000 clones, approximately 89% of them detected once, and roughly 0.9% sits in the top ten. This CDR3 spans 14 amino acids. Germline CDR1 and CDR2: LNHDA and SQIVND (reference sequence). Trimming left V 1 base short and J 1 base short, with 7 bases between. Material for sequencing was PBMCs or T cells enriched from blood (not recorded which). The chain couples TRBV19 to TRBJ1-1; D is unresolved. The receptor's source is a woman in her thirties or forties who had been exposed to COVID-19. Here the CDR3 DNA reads TGTGCCAGTAGTATAGTCGGGAGGAACACTGAAGCTTTCTTT. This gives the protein CASSIVGRNTEAFF.